This TCR beta chain derives from a study of cytomegalovirus exposure and HLA in healthy donors. Study-wide results and caveats: Differences between HLA loci emerged in a later analysis of TCR association rates, with DRB1 most and HLA-C fewest. Only CMV serostatus was available as immune exposure information.

The junction had 9 bases not matched to a gene; V was cut back by 0 bases and J by 6 bases. Germline CDR1 SGHRS, CDR2 YFSETQ. CDR3 length: 15 residues. 60 Vbeta and 13 Jbeta primers were used in PCR. Generated by immunoSEQ multiplex PCR, the TCRdb table keeps only in-frame clones and is missing some. The sample has about 61,000 clones; around 92% are singletons. A remark on this clone: Antigen unknown.

Input material: PBMCs. The chain employs TRBV5-1 and TRBJ2-7; 7 bases are shared with TRBD2. The clonotype originates from a young man in good health and CMV-seropositive. Written as DNA, the CDR3 is TGCGCCAGCAGCTTGGCCCTGGGGGGGGAGGCCGAGCAGTACTTC. This codes for CASSLALGGEAEQYF.